This T cell receptor (beta chain) was obtained from a study of blood T cell repertoires in COVID-19. Study background: Researchers got acute and convalescent COVID-19 samples from the United States, Italy and Spain. Nucleic acid was either cDNA or gDNA, and it came from T cells, B-cell-depleted T cells, or PBMCs.

CDR3 length: 14 residues. Trimming at V came to 7 bases and at J to 8 bases, leaving 10 bases not matched to a gene. Germline V gives CDR1 MNHEY, CDR2 SVGAGI. Per the study methods: Reference gene primer amplification gave nucleated cell count estimates. The table came from immunoSEQ multiplex PCR; TCRdb's copy has only in-frame clones and leaves some out. V and J calls and clone size follow that table, whereas D and trimming were derived from the DNA. Of roughly 100,000 clones listed, around 86% are singletons. This clone is a singleton in its sample. This receptor was taken from a man older than 75 with acute or convalescent COVID-19. The gene calls are TRBV6-5 and TRBJ1-4; TRBD1 matches 7 bases. Sequencing used peripheral blood. The CDR3 region has the DNA TGTGCCAGCAATTTCGGACAGGCTGGGGAAAAACTGTTTTTT. It encodes CASNFGQAGEKLFF.